This TCR beta chain derives from a study of shared clonotypes between healthy human individuals. Study-level background: Each donor's CD8 memory used one plate, CD8 naive two, each CD4 subset three. Study-level results: The naive CD4 repertoires of several donors were compared, and roughly 5.1% of clonotypes were shared.

CDR3 length equals 13 residues. From germline, CDR1 is MNHNS and CDR2 SASEGT. Trimming removed 7 bases from V and 0 bases from J, with 7 bases in between. To note about this clone: As yet, its antigen is unknown.

Repertoires were generated with immunoSEQ multiplex PCR, while TCRdb's copy carries only in-frame clones and drops some. This table has 650,000 to 800,000 clones, roughly two thirds appearing once. The V call is TRBV6-1, the J call TRBJ2-1; the D gene is possibly TRBD2 (5 bases). The sample consisted of memory CD4+ T cells sorted from blood. Subset of the sample: CD45RA-negative fraction. The sequence came from a woman aged 25 to 39 in good health. This CDR3 is CASIRDSYNEQFF. In DNA, the CDR3 is TGTGCCAGCATACGGGACTCCTACAATGAGCAGTTCTTC.